The 15 T cell receptor beta chains below come from one sample, sequenced in a study of blood T cell repertoires in COVID-19. Assay: immunoSEQ multiplex PCR; the TCRdb copy retains only in-frame clones and omits some. This table holds 100,000 to 120,000 clones, about 85% found once. The sequenced material came from peripheral blood. Source of these receptors: a man in his fifties with acute or convalescent COVID-19.

The chain recombines TRBV3-1 (or the pseudogene TRBV3-2) with TRBJ1-1; 7 nucleotides agree with TRBD1. Germline loops: CDR1 LGHDT, CDR2 YNNKEL (reference sequence). This CDR3 spans 12 amino acids. J gave up 8 bases and V 4 bases, and 4 bases lay outside the gene matches. CDR3 coding DNA: TGTGCCAGCAGCCGAAGGGACAGAGAAGCTTTCTTT. Translating gives CASSRRDREAFF.

This chain joins TRBV18 and TRBJ1-3, with D hard to call. The V gene lost 3 bases and the J gene lost 0 bases, with 15 bases spanning the gap. The germline gives CDR1 KGHSH, CDR2 LQKENI. The CDR3 covers 17 residues. In DNA form, the CDR3 reads TGTGCCAGCTCACCTATCCAGGAAATTGACTCTGGAAACACCATATATTTT. Translated: CASSPIQEIDSGNTIYF.

This sequence joins TRBV6-1 and TRBJ1-1; TRBD1 matches 11 bases. CDR1 MNHNS and CDR2 SASEGT come from the germline V gene. This CDR3 contains 16 residues. Unmatched junction bases numbered 7, after V lost 4 bases and J lost 3 bases. This chain's CDR3 is CASSALDRGRDTEAFF. Here the CDR3 DNA reads TGTGCCAGCAGTGCTTTGGACAGGGGGCGAGACACTGAAGCTTTCTTT.

The chain combines TRBV6-5 with TRBJ1-2; 11 bases are a match to TRBD1. Germline V gene data show CDR1 as MNHEY and CDR2 as SVGAGI. J was trimmed by 7 bases and V by 2 bases; bases with no gene match: 3. The CDR3 is 14 residues long. The CDR3 is CASSYGTGGFGYTF. CDR3 nucleotides: TGTGCCAGCAGTTACGGGACAGGGGGTTTTGGCTACACCTTC.

The V and J genes are TRBV28 and TRBJ2-7; D perhaps matches TRBD2 (6 bases). CDR1 is MDHEN, CDR2 SYDVKM, per germline. This CDR3 region has 16 residues. V lost 5 bases and J 7 bases, leaving 24 bases between the germline ends. The CDR3 sequence is CASSPPQAGSVREQYF. The CDR3 DNA is TGTGCCAGCAGTCCCCCCCAGGCGGGATCCGTCCGGGAGCAGTACTTC.

The chain combines TRBV5-1 with TRBJ2-7, with D possibly matching TRBD2 (6 bases). The CDR3 runs 17 residues. Germline CDR1 SGHRS, CDR2 YFSETQ. V gave up 4 bases and J gave up 2 bases, with 22 bases separating them. CDR3 coding DNA: TGCGCCAGCAGCCCGGGACTTCATATTACGATTCCCTACGAGCAGTACTTC. Translated: CASSPGLHITIPYEQYF.

The V and J genes are TRBV9 and TRBJ2-3; 13 bases map to TRBD2. This CDR3 has 15 amino acids. Germline loops: CDR1 SGDLS, CDR2 YYNGEE. V lost 4 bases, J lost 8 bases, and 7 bases stayed unmatched. The CDR3 DNA reads TGTGCCAGCAGCCAATGGACTAGCGGGAGCCCTACGCAGTATTTT. Its protein product is CASSQWTSGSPTQYF.

This chain connects TRBV19 to TRBJ1-5, with D perhaps matching TRBD1 (5 bases). Trimming left V 3 bases short and J 0 bases short, with 12 bases between. Germline V CDR1 and CDR2: LNHDA, SQIVND (reference sequence). CDR3 length: 16 amino acids. CDR3 sequence (DNA): TGTGCCAGTAGTATCCGACAGCTGTATAGCAATCAGCCCCAGCATTTT. It yields the protein CASSIRQLYSNQPQHF. The whole variable domain, filled in from reference TRBV19 and TRBJ1-5, reads DGGITQSPKYLFRKEGQNVTLSCEQNLNHDAMYWYRQDPGQGLRLIYYSQIVNDFQKGDIAEGYSVSREKKESFPLTVTSAQKNPTAFYLCASSIRQLYSNQPQHFGDGTRLSIL.

The chain employs TRBV6-5 and TRBJ2-3; TRBD2 aligns across 8 bases. Unmatched junction bases numbered 11, after V lost 3 bases and J lost 6 bases. Germline V gives CDR1 MNHEY, CDR2 SVGAGI. There are 16 residues in the CDR3. CDR3 sequence: CASSYKVAGRLDTQYF. CDR3 in DNA: TGTGCCAGCAGTTATAAGGTAGCGGGAAGATTGGATACGCAGTATTTT.

This chain links TRBV5-1 with TRBJ2-3; the D is unclear. The CDR3 has 13 residues. The V gene's germline CDR1 is SGHRS and CDR2 YFSETQ. The germline V and J ends were trimmed by 4 bases and 7 bases, with 13 bases remaining between them. For the CDR3, the DNA is TGCGCCAGCAGCCCGACGAGAGGTCATACGCAGTATTTT. Translation: CASSPTRGHTQYF.

CDR3 sequence: CASSPSGTSTDTQYF. CDR3 coding DNA: TGTGCCAGCAGTCCTAGCGGTACAAGCACAGATACGCAGTATTTT. The gene calls are TRBV2 and TRBJ2-3; 7 bases match TRBD2. The V gene's germline CDR1 is SNHLY and CDR2 FYNNEI. J lost 0 bases, V lost 5 bases, and 5 bases had no gene match. The CDR3 loop spans 15 amino acids.

The CDR3 sequence is CASSLALGQSKKETQYF. For the CDR3, the DNA is TGTGCCAGCAGCTTGGCCTTGGGACAAAGCAAGAAAGAGACCCAGTACTTC. This chain uses TRBV5-8 with TRBJ2-5; D is possibly TRBD1 (6 bases). The CDR3 runs to 17 residues. Trimming left V 0 bases short and J 3 bases short, with 18 bases between. CDR1 and CDR2 (germline): SGHTS, YDEGEE.

V usage is TRBV19 and J usage is TRBJ2-3; 7 nucleotides agree with TRBD2. J gave up 6 bases and V 1 base, and 7 bases lay outside the gene matches. Per the germline V gene, CDR1 is LNHDA and CDR2 is SQIVND (reference sequence). CDR3 size: 15 residues. Here the CDR3 reads CASSIGGGSQDTQYF. CDR3 bases: TGTGCCAGTAGTATAGGGGGCGGGAGTCAGGATACGCAGTATTTT.

V gene TRBV5-5 combines with J gene TRBJ2-1; TRBD2 aligns across 11 bases. The germline CDR1 and CDR2 sequences are SGHKS and YYEKEE (reference sequence). The ends lost 4 bases at V and 4 bases at J; junction bases unmatched: 7. The CDR3 loop spans 16 amino acids. The DNA for the CDR3 is TGTGCCAGCAGCCCCCCGGGACTAGCGGTATACAATGAGCAGTTCTTC. Translating it yields CASSPPGLAVYNEQFF.

This chain uses TRBV6-5 with TRBJ2-7; possible D gene TRBD1, 5 bases. The V gene's germline CDR1 is MNHEY and CDR2 SVGAGI. The CDR3 covers 15 residues. Deletions cut 6 bases from V and 1 base from J, with 16 bases between. The CDR3 spells CASRGPGLGSYEQYF. In DNA form, the CDR3 reads TGTGCCAGCAGAGGACCAGGGTTGGGGTCCTACGAGCAGTACTTC.